Each of the 30 T cell receptor beta chains below was sequenced from the same sample in a study of blood T cell repertoires in COVID-19. Clones were sequenced by immunoSEQ multiplex PCR, and TCRdb holds only the in-frame ones, with some missing. The sample lists about 120,000 clones; around 79% were seen once. Sequenced input: peripheral blood. The receptors were gathered from a woman of 80 years or more with active or convalescent COVID-19.

This sequence joins TRBV28 and TRBJ1-2; the D gene is possibly TRBD1 (5 bases). Trimming removed 2 bases at V and 8 bases at J, with 18 bases between. Germline V gives CDR1 MDHEN, CDR2 SYDVKM. CDR3 length: 15 residues. The CDR3 bases are TGTGCCAGCAGTTTAGCAGGGCGCAGGAAAGGAGGCTACACCTTC. Its translation: CASSLAGRRKGGYTF.

The gene calls are TRBV2 and TRBJ2-2, with 7 bases lining up with TRBD1. V shed 6 bases and J 5 bases; nucleotides not matched to a gene: 9. The CDR3 loop spans 15 amino acids. Germline CDR1 is SNHLY and CDR2 is FYNNEI. The CDR3: CASRRTGDLTGELFF. CDR3 nucleotide sequence: TGTGCCAGCAGGAGAACAGGGGACCTAACCGGGGAGCTGTTTTTT.

The chain recombines TRBV6-5 with TRBJ2-7, with D unclear. The CDR3 consists of 14 residues. The V end lost 7 bases, the J end lost 0 bases, and 13 bases lay between the germline ends. Germline values: CDR1 MNHEY, CDR2 SVGAGI. The CDR3 region has the DNA TGTGCCAGCACCGAGGCCTATTACTCCTACGAGCAGTACTTC. This codes for CASTEAYYSYEQYF.

This clone was found once. The chain uses TRBV9 and TRBJ2-1; unclear D gene. Trimming took 3 bases from V and 4 from J, leaving 14 bases between them. Germline V lookup: CDR1 SGDLS, CDR2 YYNGEE. The CDR3 runs 15 residues. The CDR3 loop is CASSAPGTVYNEQFF. Here the CDR3 DNA reads TGTGCCAGCAGCGCCCCCGGAACAGTATACAATGAGCAGTTCTTC.

This chain links TRBV29-1 with TRBJ1-2; D gene ambiguous. The CDR3 runs to 13 residues. Germline V CDR1 and CDR2: SQVTM, ANQGSEA. Trimming removed 0 bases from V and 5 bases from J, with 10 bases in between. Written as DNA, the CDR3 is TGCAGCGTTGAAGATACAGTAAAATATGGCTACACCTTC. Translated, it gives CSVEDTVKYGYTF.

The V call is TRBV2, the J call TRBJ2-3; TRBD2 aligns across 7 bases. CDR1 is SNHLY and CDR2 is FYNNEI in the germline V gene. The CDR3 is made up of 14 amino acids. V shed 8 bases, J shed 2 bases, and the junction held 7 bases outside the gene matches. CDR3 nucleotide sequence: TGTGCCAGCTGCGGGCTAGCGGACACAGATACGCAGTATTTT. Protein product: CASCGLADTDTQYF.

This chain connects TRBV2 to TRBJ1-1; tentative D call: TRBD1 (5 bases). CDR3 length: 13 amino acids. V lost 11 bases to trimming and J lost 0 bases, with 13 bases between them. Germline V gene data show CDR1 as SNHLY and CDR2 as FYNNEI. The CDR3 sequence: CAGTEGMNTEAFF. CDR3 DNA: TGTGCCGGGACGGAGGGCATGAACACTGAAGCTTTCTTT.

V usage is TRBV15 and J usage is TRBJ1-3, with a tentative D call TRBD1 (5 bases). The CDR3 spans 16 residues. The V gene's germline CDR1 is LNHNV and CDR2 YYDKDF (reference sequence). V lost 3 bases to trimming and J lost 0 bases, with 12 bases between them. The CDR3 region is CATSRARDFSGNTIYF. The DNA of the CDR3 is TGTGCCACCAGCAGGGCCAGGGACTTCTCTGGAAACACCATATATTTT.

V is TRBV10-3 and J is TRBJ2-7; a possible D gene is TRBD2 (6 bases). The CDR3 length is 16 residues. CDR1 ENHRY and CDR2 SYGVKD come from the germline V gene. The ends were cut back, 0 bases at V and 4 bases at J, with 16 bases in the middle. DNA for the CDR3: TGTGCCATCAGTGAGTCGACGGGCGGGGACCCATACGAGCAGTACTTC. It encodes CAISESTGGDPYEQYF.

J is TRBJ1-5 and V is TRBV28; 8 positions match TRBD1. This CDR3 is 15 amino acids long. Germline V gene lookup returns CDR1 MDHEN and CDR2 SYDVKM. The ends lost 7 bases at V and 6 bases at J; junction bases unmatched: 11. CDR3 sequence reads: CASNKRTGYGQPQHF. The CDR3 nucleotides are TGTGCCAGCAACAAACGGACAGGGTATGGTCAGCCCCAGCATTTT.

A few counts support this clone. The chain has TRBV2 and TRBJ2-1, with D hard to call. Trimming removed 7 bases from V and 0 bases from J, with 10 bases in between. The CDR3 totals 14 residues. Per germline, CDR1 SNHLY and CDR2 FYNNEI. Written as DNA, the CDR3 is TGTGCCAGCATTCTCTACAGCTCCTACAATGAGCAGTTCTTC. Protein: CASILYSSYNEQFF.

The genes are TRBV9 and TRBJ1-4; 7 bases fit TRBD1. CDR1 SGDLS and CDR2 YYNGEE come from the germline V gene. V lost 3 bases and J lost 12; bases outside the gene matches: 14. CDR3 length equals 15 residues. The CDR3 coding sequence is TGTGCCAGCAGCGGGACGACAGGGCTGGACGAGGAACTGTTTTTT. Translated: CASSGTTGLDEELFF.

V and J are TRBV5-1 and TRBJ1-1; D remains ambiguous. This CDR3 is built from 15 residues. The germline V and J ends were trimmed by 5 bases and 1 base, with 15 bases remaining between them. From germline, CDR1 is SGHRS and CDR2 YFSETQ. The CDR3 is CASRMVWASNTEAFF. CDR3 DNA: TGCGCCAGCAGAATGGTTTGGGCTTCGAACACTGAAGCTTTCTTT.

This chain joins TRBV5-1 and TRBJ2-7; 7 nucleotides line up with TRBD1. Germline values: CDR1 SGHRS, CDR2 YFSETQ. This CDR3 is 15 amino acids long. Trimming took 3 bases from V and 4 from J; bases not matched to a gene: 10. The CDR3 protein is CASSWRQGEGYEQYF. The DNA of the CDR3 is TGCGCCAGCAGCTGGAGACAGGGAGAAGGTTACGAGCAGTACTTC.

The chain combines TRBV11-2 with TRBJ1-1; a weak D match, TRBD1 (6 bases). V lost 2 bases and J 4 bases, leaving 11 bases between the germline ends. The CDR3 totals 14 residues. Germline V gives CDR1 SGHAT, CDR2 FQNNGV. CDR3 bases: TGTGCCAGCAGCTTATGGGCAGGGGCCACTGAAGCTTTCTTT. Translation: CASSLWAGATEAFF.

This chain links TRBV28 with TRBJ2-3; 10 bases match TRBD2. The germline V gene encodes CDR1 MDHEN and CDR2 SYDVKM. The J segment lost 5 bases and the V segment lost 6 bases, leaving 5 bases of the junction unmatched. The CDR3 spans 14 residues. The CDR3 is CASRLRLAGDTQYF. Written as DNA, the CDR3 is TGTGCCAGCAGACTAAGACTAGCGGGAGATACGCAGTATTTT.

This clone has only a few counts. In DNA form, the CDR3 reads TGTGCCAGCAGCTCCCACAGGAGCTCCTACGAGCAGTACTTC. It is translated as CASSSHRSSYEQYF. The chain links TRBV3-1 (or the pseudogene TRBV3-2) to TRBJ2-7; tentative D call: TRBD1 (5 bases). The germline V gene has CDR1 LGHDT and CDR2 YNNKEL (reference sequence). The CDR3 length is 14 residues. V lost 5 bases and J lost 0, with 11 bases in between.

The V gene is TRBV11-1, the J gene TRBJ1-2; D ambiguous. Trimming pared 1 base from V and 7 bases from J, leaving 7 bases between. CDR1 SGHAT and CDR2 FQDESV come from the germline V gene (reference sequence). There are 12 residues in the CDR3. The CDR3 protein is CASSLETGGYTF. The CDR3 DNA reads TGTGCCAGCAGCTTAGAAACTGGTGGCTACACCTTC. Using reference TRBV11-1 and TRBJ1-2 for the parts outside the CDR3, the full variable domain is EAEVAQSPRYKITEKSQAVAFWCDPISGHATLYWYRQILGQGPELLVQFQDESVVDDSQLPKDRFSAERLKGVDSTLKIQPAELGDSAMYLCASSLETGGYTFGSGTRLTVV.

This chain uses TRBV7-2 with TRBJ2-1; TRBD2 aligns across 7 bases. V was clipped by 5 bases and J by 8 bases; unmatched bases: 15. CDR1 SGHTA and CDR2 FQGNSA come from the germline V gene. This CDR3 contains 16 residues. CDR3 nucleotides: TGTGCCAGCAGCGAGTTAGTCGGGAGGCCCAAGTATGAGCAGTTCTTC. Translating it yields CASSELVGRPKYEQFF. Drawing the rest from reference TRBV7-2 and TRBJ2-1, the complete variable domain is GAGVSQSPSNKVTEKGKDVELRCDPISGHTALYWYRQSLGQGLEFLIYFQGNSAPDKSGLPSDRFSAERTGGSVSTLTIQRTQQEDSAVYLCASSELVGRPKYEQFFGPGTRLTVL.

This clone was recorded a few times. The CDR3 bases are TGCGCCAGCAGCTTGGCCCCTAGCGGGAACACCGGGGAGCTGTTTTTT. Translating gives CASSLAPSGNTGELFF. The chain couples TRBV5-1 to TRBJ2-2; 7 nucleotides align to TRBD2. Trimming cost V 0 bases and J 1 base; bases outside gene matches: 3. The CDR3 runs 16 residues. In germline, CDR1 is SGHRS, CDR2 YFSETQ.

The chain is built from TRBV7-2 and TRBJ1-2, with TRBD1 matching 7 bases. The ends lost 2 bases at V and 7 bases at J; junction bases unmatched: 19. This CDR3 is built from 18 residues. CDR1 and CDR2 (germline): SGHTA, FQGNSA. The CDR3 reads CASSLIYPRGGSVGGYTF. In nucleotides, the CDR3 is TGTGCCAGCAGCTTAATTTACCCTCGAGGGGGCTCGGTAGGTGGCTACACCTTC.

The chain combines TRBV7-3 with TRBJ2-3; 10 nucleotides line up with TRBD1. Germline V CDR1 and CDR2: SGHTA, FQGTGA. The CDR3 is 15 residues long. Losses at the gene ends were 1 base for V and 6 bases for J; bases not matched to a gene: 4. CDR3 region: CASSLMGQGIDTQYF. The CDR3 DNA is TGTGCCAGCAGCTTAATGGGACAGGGGATCGATACGCAGTATTTT.

V is TRBV20-1 and J is TRBJ1-1; D might be TRBD1 (5 bases). CDR1 and CDR2 from the germline V gene are DFQATT and SNEGSKA (reference sequence). Trimming left V 3 bases short and J 4 bases short, with 12 bases between. This CDR3 is 13 amino acids long. The CDR3 sequence is CSASTGGGTEAFF. The DNA of the CDR3 is TGCAGTGCTAGTACGGGGGGAGGCACTGAAGCTTTCTTT.

This chain connects TRBV7-2 to TRBJ2-5, with D hard to call. V gave up 6 bases and J gave up 5 bases, with 13 bases separating them. CDR1 is SGHTA and CDR2 is FQGNSA in the germline V gene. There are 13 residues in the CDR3. For the CDR3, the DNA is TGTGCCAGCAGACCTTCCGGTTCGGAGACCCAGTACTTC. This sequence encodes CASRPSGSETQYF. The variable domain in full, with the rest retrieved from reference TRBV7-2 and TRBJ2-5, is GAGVSQSPSNKVTEKGKDVELRCDPISGHTALYWYRQSLGQGLEFLIYFQGNSAPDKSGLPSDRFSAERTGGSVSTLTIQRTQQEDSAVYLCASRPSGSETQYFGPGTRLLVL.

The chain has TRBV5-1 and TRBJ2-2; 7 bases align to TRBD2. The junction had 8 bases not matched to a gene; V was cut back by 3 bases and J by 3 bases. From germline, CDR1 is SGHRS and CDR2 YFSETQ. The CDR3 extends over 16 amino acids. This CDR3 is CASSSRTSVDTGELFF. For the CDR3, the DNA is TGCGCCAGCAGCTCAAGGACTAGTGTCGACACCGGGGAGCTGTTTTTT.

V and J are TRBV10-1 and TRBJ2-5; D not certain. This CDR3 region has 18 residues. Germline-derived CDR1 and CDR2 are WNHNN and SYGVQD (reference sequence). V was trimmed by 0 bases and J by 0 bases, leaving 17 bases between them. The CDR3 loop reads CASSESKLEHAYQETQYF. CDR3 DNA sequence: TGCGCCAGCAGTGAGTCGAAACTGGAGCATGCGTACCAAGAGACCCAGTACTTC.

This clone came up a few times. The chain links TRBV29-1 to TRBJ2-3; tentative D call: TRBD1 (5 bases). Germline CDR1 reads SQVTM; CDR2 reads ANQGSEA. CDR3 length: 16 residues. Trimming stripped 1 base from V and 1 base from J, with 15 bases between. The CDR3 DNA follows: TGCAGCGTTGAAGGGGGCCAAGGGTTCGGCACAGATACGCAGTATTTT. This gives the protein CSVEGGQGFGTDTQYF.

The J gene is TRBJ1-1, the V gene TRBV10-3; maybe TRBD1 (6 bases). CDR3 size: 14 residues. Germline loops: CDR1 ENHRY, CDR2 SYGVKD. The germline V and J ends were trimmed by 11 bases and 3 bases, with 19 bases remaining between them. In DNA, the CDR3 is TGTGCCTCGACCGGGACACCAGGGGACACTGAAGCTTTCTTT. Translation gives CASTGTPGDTEAFF.

This chain uses TRBV7-2 with TRBJ2-7, with 9 bases aligning to TRBD1. After removal of 1 base from V and 1 base from J, the junction contained 8 bases not matched to a gene. Germline-derived CDR1 and CDR2 are SGHTA and FQGNSA. The CDR3 is 17 amino acids. CDR3 in amino acids: CASSLGAAGQGSYEQYF. Written as DNA, the CDR3 is TGTGCCAGCAGCTTAGGGGCTGCGGGACAGGGATCCTACGAGCAGTACTTC.

The rearrangement joins TRBV10-3 to TRBJ1-2, with D possibly matching TRBD1 (6 bases). Trimming removed 4 bases at V and 8 bases at J, with 11 bases between. CDR3 size: 12 residues. The germline V gene has CDR1 ENHRY and CDR2 SYGVKD. CDR3 region: CAISVGGWGYTF. Here the CDR3 DNA reads TGTGCCATCAGTGTTGGGGGCTGGGGCTACACCTTC.